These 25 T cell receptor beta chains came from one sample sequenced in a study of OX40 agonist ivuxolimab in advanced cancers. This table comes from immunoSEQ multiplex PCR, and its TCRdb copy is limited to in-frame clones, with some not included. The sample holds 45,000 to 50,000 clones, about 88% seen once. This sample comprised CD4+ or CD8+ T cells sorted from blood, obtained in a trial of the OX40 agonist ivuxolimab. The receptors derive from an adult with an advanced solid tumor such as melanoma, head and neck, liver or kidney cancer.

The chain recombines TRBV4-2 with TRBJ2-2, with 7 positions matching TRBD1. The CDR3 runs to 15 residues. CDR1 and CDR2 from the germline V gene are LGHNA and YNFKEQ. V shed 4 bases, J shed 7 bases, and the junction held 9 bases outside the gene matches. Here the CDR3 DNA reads TGTGCCAGCAGCCCCGACAGGGTAGACGGCGGGGAGCTGTTTTTT. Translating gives CASSPDRVDGGELFF.

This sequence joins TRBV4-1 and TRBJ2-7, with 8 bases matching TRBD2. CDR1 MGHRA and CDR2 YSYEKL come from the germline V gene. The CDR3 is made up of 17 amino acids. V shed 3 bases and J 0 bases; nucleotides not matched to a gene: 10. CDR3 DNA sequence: TGCGCCAGCAGCCACCGGGAGGGAAGTTTTTCCTCCTACGAGCAGTACTTC. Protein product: CASSHREGSFSSYEQYF.

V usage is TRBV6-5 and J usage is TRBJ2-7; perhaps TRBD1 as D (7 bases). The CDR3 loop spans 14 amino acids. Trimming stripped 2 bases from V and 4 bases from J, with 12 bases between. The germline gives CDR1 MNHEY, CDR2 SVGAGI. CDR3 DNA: TGTGCCAGCAGTTACGGGCAGGGGGGTTACGAGCAGTACTTC. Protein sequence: CASSYGQGGYEQYF.

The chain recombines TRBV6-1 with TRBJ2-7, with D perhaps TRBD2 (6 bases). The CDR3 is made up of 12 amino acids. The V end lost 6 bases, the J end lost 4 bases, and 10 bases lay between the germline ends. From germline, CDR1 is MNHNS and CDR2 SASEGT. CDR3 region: CASRPSGYEQYF. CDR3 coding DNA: TGTGCCAGCAGGCCCAGCGGGTACGAGCAGTACTTC.

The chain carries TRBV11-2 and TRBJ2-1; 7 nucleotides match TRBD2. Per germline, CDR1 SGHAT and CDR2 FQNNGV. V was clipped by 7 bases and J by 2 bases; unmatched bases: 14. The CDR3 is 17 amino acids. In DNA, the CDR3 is TGTGCCAGCATGCTATCGAGCGGGGCGGGCGCCTACAATGAGCAGTTCTTC. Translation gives CASMLSSGAGAYNEQFF.

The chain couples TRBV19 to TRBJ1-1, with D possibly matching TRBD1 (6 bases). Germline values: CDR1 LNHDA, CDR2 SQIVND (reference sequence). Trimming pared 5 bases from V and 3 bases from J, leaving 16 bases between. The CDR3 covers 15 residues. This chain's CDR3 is CASSPEGDFYTEAFF. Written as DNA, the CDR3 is TGTGCCAGTAGTCCCGAGGGGGACTTTTACACTGAAGCTTTCTTT.

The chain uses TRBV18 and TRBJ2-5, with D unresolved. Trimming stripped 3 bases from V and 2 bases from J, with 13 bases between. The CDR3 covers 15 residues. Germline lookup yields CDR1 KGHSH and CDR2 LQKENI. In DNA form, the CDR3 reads TGTGCCAGCTCACCCCGGGCCTCAAGGCAAGAGACCCAGTACTTC. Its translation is CASSPRASRQETQYF.

Written as DNA, the CDR3 is TGTGCCAGCAGTCGCGCACCGGGGTCAGGGGAGCTGTTTTTT. This translates into CASSRAPGSGELFF. The chain uses TRBV6-5 and TRBJ2-2; maybe TRBD2 (5 bases). Trimming shortened V by 5 bases and J by 8 bases, and 15 bases separated the two germline ends. The CDR3 contains 14 residues. The germline V gene has CDR1 MNHEY and CDR2 SVGAGI.

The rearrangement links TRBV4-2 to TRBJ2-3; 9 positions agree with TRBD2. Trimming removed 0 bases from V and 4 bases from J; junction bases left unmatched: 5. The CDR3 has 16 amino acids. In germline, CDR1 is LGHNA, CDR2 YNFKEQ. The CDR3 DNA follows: TGTGCCAGCAGCCAAGATGGTGGCGGGGGGGCAGATACGCAGTATTTT. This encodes CASSQDGGGGADTQYF.

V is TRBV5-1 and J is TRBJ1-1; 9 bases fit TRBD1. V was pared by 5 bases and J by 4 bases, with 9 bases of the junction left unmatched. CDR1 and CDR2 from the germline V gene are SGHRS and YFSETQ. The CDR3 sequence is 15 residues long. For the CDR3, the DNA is TGCGCCAGCAGTCCGGACAGGGGAGTGAGCACTGAAGCTTTCTTT. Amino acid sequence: CASSPDRGVSTEAFF.

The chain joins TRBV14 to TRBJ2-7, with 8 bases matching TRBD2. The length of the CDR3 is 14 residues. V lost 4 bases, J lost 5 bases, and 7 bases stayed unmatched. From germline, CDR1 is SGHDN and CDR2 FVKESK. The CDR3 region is CASSLIRGGNEQYF. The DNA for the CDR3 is TGTGCCAGCAGCCTAATACGGGGGGGCAACGAGCAGTACTTC.

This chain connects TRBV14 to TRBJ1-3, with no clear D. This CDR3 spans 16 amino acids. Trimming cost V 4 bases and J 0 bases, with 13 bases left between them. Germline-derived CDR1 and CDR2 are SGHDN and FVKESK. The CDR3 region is CASSRLSASSGNTIYF. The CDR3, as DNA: TGTGCCAGCAGCCGCCTATCAGCGTCCTCTGGAAACACCATATATTTT.

The CDR3 nucleotides are TGCGCCAGCAGCCCCGGGACAGGGGGAAATGAAAAACTGTTTTTT. This encodes CASSPGTGGNEKLFF. The J gene is TRBJ1-4, the V gene TRBV5-1; 11 nucleotides agree with TRBD1. The CDR3 length is 15 residues. CDR1 SGHRS and CDR2 YFSETQ come from the germline V gene. With V trimmed by 4 bases and J by 5 bases, 4 bases remained unmatched.

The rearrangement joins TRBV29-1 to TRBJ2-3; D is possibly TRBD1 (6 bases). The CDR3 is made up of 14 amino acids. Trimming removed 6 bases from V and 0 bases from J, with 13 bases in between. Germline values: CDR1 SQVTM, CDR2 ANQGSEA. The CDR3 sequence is CSVAVRGSTDTQYF. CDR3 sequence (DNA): TGCAGCGTGGCAGTTAGGGGGAGCACAGATACGCAGTATTTT.

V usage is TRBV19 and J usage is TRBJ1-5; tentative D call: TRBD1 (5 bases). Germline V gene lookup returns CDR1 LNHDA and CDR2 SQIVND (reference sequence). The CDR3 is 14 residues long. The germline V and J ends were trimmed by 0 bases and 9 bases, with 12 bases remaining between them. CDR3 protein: CASSIDPGKGPQHF. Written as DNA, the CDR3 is TGTGCCAGTAGTATAGATCCAGGGAAGGGGCCCCAGCATTTT.

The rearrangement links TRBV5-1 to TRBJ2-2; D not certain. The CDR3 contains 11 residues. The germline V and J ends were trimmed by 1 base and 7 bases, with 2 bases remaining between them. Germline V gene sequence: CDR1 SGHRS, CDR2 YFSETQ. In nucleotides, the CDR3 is TGCGCCAGCAGCTTGATCGGGGAGCTGTTTTTT. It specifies CASSLIGELFF.

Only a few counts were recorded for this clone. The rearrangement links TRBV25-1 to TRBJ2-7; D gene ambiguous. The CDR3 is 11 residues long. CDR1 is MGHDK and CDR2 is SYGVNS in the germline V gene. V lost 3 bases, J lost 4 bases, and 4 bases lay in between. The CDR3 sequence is CASSDRYEQYF. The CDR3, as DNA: TGTGCCAGCAGTGATAGGTACGAGCAGTACTTC.

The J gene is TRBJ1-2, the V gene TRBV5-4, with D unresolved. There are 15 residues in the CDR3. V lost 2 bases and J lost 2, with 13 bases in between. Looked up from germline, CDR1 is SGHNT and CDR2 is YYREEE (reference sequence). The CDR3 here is CASSFGLLSNYGYTF. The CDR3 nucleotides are TGTGCCAGCAGCTTCGGACTCCTCTCAAACTATGGCTACACCTTC. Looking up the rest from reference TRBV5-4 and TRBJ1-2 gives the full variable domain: ETGVTQSPTHLIKTRGQQVTLRCSSQSGHNTVSWYQQALGQGPQFIFQYYREEENGRGNFPPRFSGLQFPNYSSELNVNALELDDSALYLCASSFGLLSNYGYTFGSGTRLTVV.

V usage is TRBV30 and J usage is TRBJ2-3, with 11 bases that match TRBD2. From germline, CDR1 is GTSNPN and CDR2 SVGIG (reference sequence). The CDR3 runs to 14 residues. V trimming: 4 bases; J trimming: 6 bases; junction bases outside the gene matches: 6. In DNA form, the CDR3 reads TGTGCCTGGATGGGTAGCGGGAGGGTGGATACGCAGTATTTT. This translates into CAWMGSGRVDTQYF.

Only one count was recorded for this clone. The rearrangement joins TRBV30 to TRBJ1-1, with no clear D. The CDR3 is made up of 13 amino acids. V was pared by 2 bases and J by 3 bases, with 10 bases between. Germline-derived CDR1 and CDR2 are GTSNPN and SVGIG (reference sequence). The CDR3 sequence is CAWSTSDYTEAFF. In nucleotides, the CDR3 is TGTGCCTGGAGTACGTCCGATTACACTGAAGCTTTCTTT.

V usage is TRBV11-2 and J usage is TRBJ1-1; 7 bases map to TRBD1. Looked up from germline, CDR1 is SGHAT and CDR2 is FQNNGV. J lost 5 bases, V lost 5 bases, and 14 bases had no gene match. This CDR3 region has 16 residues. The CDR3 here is CASSRGQALRETEAFF. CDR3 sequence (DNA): TGTGCCAGCAGCCGAGGACAGGCACTTAGGGAGACTGAAGCTTTCTTT. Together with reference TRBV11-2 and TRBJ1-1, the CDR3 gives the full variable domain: EAGVAQSPRYKIIEKRQSVAFWCNPISGHATLYWYQQILGQGPKLLIQFQNNGVVDDSQLPKDRFSAERLKGVDSTLKIQPAKLEDSAVYLCASSRGQALRETEAFFGQGTRLTVV.

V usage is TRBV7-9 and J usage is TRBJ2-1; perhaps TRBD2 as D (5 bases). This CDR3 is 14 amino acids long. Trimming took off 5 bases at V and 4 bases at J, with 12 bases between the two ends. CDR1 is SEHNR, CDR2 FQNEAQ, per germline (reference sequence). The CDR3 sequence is CASSPSGSYNEQFF. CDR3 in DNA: TGTGCCAGCAGCCCAAGCGGTTCTTACAATGAGCAGTTCTTC.

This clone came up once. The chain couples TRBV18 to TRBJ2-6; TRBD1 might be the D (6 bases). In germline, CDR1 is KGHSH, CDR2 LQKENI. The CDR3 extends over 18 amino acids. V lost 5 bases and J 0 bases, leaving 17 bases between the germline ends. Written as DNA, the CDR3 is TGTGCCAGCTCAGCCCGGGACGGGACATCCTCTGGGGCCAACGTCCTGACTTTC. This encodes CASSARDGTSSGANVLTF.

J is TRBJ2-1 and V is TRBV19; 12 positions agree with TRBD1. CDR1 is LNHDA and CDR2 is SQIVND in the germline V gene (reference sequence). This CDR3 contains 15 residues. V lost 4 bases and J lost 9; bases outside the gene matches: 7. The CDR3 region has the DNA TGTGCCAGTAGTAACATGGGGACAGGGGGCGGTGAGCAGTTCTTC. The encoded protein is CASSNMGTGGGEQFF.

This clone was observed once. This CDR3 is CASSLRAGAETQYF. The CDR3 DNA is TGTGCCAGCAGCTTGCGGGCGGGGGCGGAGACCCAGTACTTC. The J gene is TRBJ2-5, the V gene TRBV5-4; a possible D gene is TRBD2 (7 bases). CDR3 size: 14 residues. Trimming removed 1 base from V and 5 bases from J, with 12 bases in between. Germline CDR1 SGHNT, CDR2 YYREEE (reference sequence).